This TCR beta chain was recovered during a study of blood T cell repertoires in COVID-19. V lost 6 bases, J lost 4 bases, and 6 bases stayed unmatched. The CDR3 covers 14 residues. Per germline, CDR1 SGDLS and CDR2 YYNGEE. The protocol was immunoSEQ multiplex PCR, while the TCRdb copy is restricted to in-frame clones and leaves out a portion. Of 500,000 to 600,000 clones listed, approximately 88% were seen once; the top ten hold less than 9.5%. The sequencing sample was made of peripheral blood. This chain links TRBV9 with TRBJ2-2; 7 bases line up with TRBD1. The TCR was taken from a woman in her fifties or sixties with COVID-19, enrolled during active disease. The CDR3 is CASKGALGTGELFF. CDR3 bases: TGTGCCAGCAAGGGGGCGCTGGGCACCGGGGAGCTGTTTTTT. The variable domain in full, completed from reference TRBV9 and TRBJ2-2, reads DSGVTQTPKHLITATGQRVTLRCSPRSGDLSVYWYQQSLDQGLQFLIQYYNGEERAKGNILERFSAQQFPDLHSELNLSSLELGDSALYFCASKGALGTGELFFGEGSRLTVL.